The present T cell receptor (beta chain) was sequenced within a study of control samples from healthy donors and cancer patients. Using immunoSEQ multiplex PCR, the repertoire was profiled, and TCRdb retains in-frame clones only, with some absent. The sample contains some 250,000 clones, roughly 82% of which appear only once. Germline CDR1 reads LNHNV; CDR2 reads YYDKDF (reference sequence). V was shortened by 1 base and J by 4 bases, with 7 bases between the two germline ends. This CDR3 region has 13 residues. The material sequenced was PBMCs. The TCR originated in a woman aged 55-70 years with lung cancer. This chain uses TRBV15 with TRBJ2-5; D is unresolved. CDR3 region: CATSRGLGETQYF. For the CDR3, the DNA is TGTGCCACCAGCAGAGGGTTAGGAGAGACCCAGTACTTC.